These 17 T cell receptor beta chains came from one sample sequenced in a study of T cell responses to AZD1222 COVID-19 vaccine. The protocol was immunoSEQ multiplex PCR, while the TCRdb copy is restricted to in-frame clones and leaves out a portion. The sample consists of roughly 110,000 clones, 90% to 95% of them appearing once. Sequenced here: peripheral blood, sampled on day 0 of AZD1222 vaccination. The receptors come from an adult in good health.

The V and J genes are TRBV3-1 (or the pseudogene TRBV3-2) and TRBJ1-5, with unresolved D. Germline-derived CDR1 and CDR2 are LGHDT and YNNKEL (reference sequence). The CDR3 has 16 amino acids. V lost 8 bases, J lost 9 bases, and 26 bases lay in between. CDR3 bases: TGTGCCAGCGTACTACTTTCATACAGAGGATCTTTGCCCCAGCATTTT. It yields the protein CASVLLSYRGSLPQHF.

The chain carries TRBV6-6 and TRBJ1-5, with no clear D. CDR3 length equals 15 residues. Germline-derived CDR1 and CDR2 are MNHNY and SVGAGI (reference sequence). V was cut by 2 bases and J by 4 bases, with 12 bases left in between. DNA for the CDR3: TGTGCCAGCAGTTACGTCTGGCAGGATAATCAGCCCCAGCATTTT. Its protein product is CASSYVWQDNQPQHF.

In its sample, this clone was seen once. This chain uses TRBV19 with TRBJ2-1; the match to TRBD2 covers 8 bases. This CDR3 is 16 amino acids long. Germline CDR1 reads LNHDA; CDR2 reads SQIVND (reference sequence). Germline trimming cut 3 bases from V and 5 bases from J; bases unmatched to any gene: 9. CDR3 sequence (DNA): TGTGCCAGTAGTATCCGAACAACGGGGGGGAACAATGAGCAGTTCTTC. Its translation: CASSIRTTGGNNEQFF. Variable domain in full (rest from reference TRBV19 and TRBJ2-1): DGGITQSPKYLFRKEGQNVTLSCEQNLNHDAMYWYRQDPGQGLRLIYYSQIVNDFQKGDIAEGYSVSREKKESFPLTVTSAQKNPTAFYLCASSIRTTGGNNEQFFGPGTRLTVL.

This clone occurred once. The chain has TRBV27 and TRBJ2-7; 10 nucleotides match TRBD1. Losses at the gene ends were 6 bases for V and 3 bases for J; bases not matched to a gene: 8. This CDR3 has 15 amino acids. Germline V gives CDR1 MNHEY, CDR2 SMNVEV (reference sequence). CDR3 nucleotides: TGTGCCAGCAGGAGAACCGGGACAGGGGACTACGAGCAGTACTTC. Its translation: CASRRTGTGDYEQYF.

J is TRBJ1-5 and V is TRBV19; TRBD1 aligns across 8 bases. V shed 4 bases and J 5 bases; nucleotides not matched to a gene: 4. Germline lookup yields CDR1 LNHDA and CDR2 SQIVND (reference sequence). This CDR3 region has 14 residues. CDR3 in DNA: TGTGCCAGTAGTACAGGGGGCTGGGATCAGCCCCAGCATTTT. As protein: CASSTGGWDQPQHF.

Here the CDR3 reads CASRRDRSSYNSPLHF. CDR3 coding DNA: TGTGCCAGCAGACGGGACAGAAGCTCCTATAATTCACCCCTCCACTTT. The rearrangement links TRBV27 to TRBJ1-6; the match to TRBD1 covers 7 bases. Germline CDR1 MNHEY, CDR2 SMNVEV (reference sequence). This CDR3 has 16 amino acids. Losses at the gene ends were 6 bases for V and 0 bases for J; bases not matched to a gene: 5.

The chain couples TRBV9 to TRBJ2-7; 9 nucleotides agree with TRBD2. CDR3 size: 17 residues. V trimming: 3 bases; J trimming: 5 bases; junction bases outside the gene matches: 15. Germline-derived CDR1 and CDR2 are SGDLS and YYNGEE. The CDR3 DNA reads as TGTGCCAGCAGCGGCGAAGGGGCTAGCGGGGAGTCCCACGAGCAGTACTTC. Protein product: CASSGEGASGESHEQYF.

This clone was recorded once. V is TRBV6-2 or TRBV6-3 and J is TRBJ2-3, with 7 bases lining up with TRBD2. This CDR3 has 15 amino acids. V was clipped by 6 bases and J by 2 bases; unmatched bases: 8. The germline gives CDR1 MNHEY, CDR2 SVGEGT. The CDR3 DNA reads as TGTGCCAGCAGCCCCGGGACTACCCACACAGATACGCAGTATTTT. This sequence encodes CASSPGTTHTDTQYF.

The V gene is TRBV5-1, the J gene TRBJ1-3; D remains ambiguous. Germline CDR1 reads SGHRS; CDR2 reads YFSETQ. Trimming took 0 bases from V and 1 from J, leaving 11 bases between them. The CDR3 is 16 amino acids. The CDR3 nucleotides are TGCGCCAGCAGCTTGGAGGGTGGCGGGTCTGGAAACACCATATATTTT. This gives the protein CASSLEGGGSGNTIYF.

J is TRBJ2-3 and V is TRBV10-3; D is possibly TRBD1 (7 bases). CDR1 and CDR2 (germline): ENHRY, SYGVKD. This CDR3 is built from 16 residues. The V end lost 2 bases, the J end lost 0 bases, and 12 bases lay between the germline ends. The CDR3, as DNA: TGTGCCATCAGTGAGGGCAGGGGGACTAGCACAGATACGCAGTATTTT. Translation: CAISEGRGTSTDTQYF.

The gene calls are TRBV11-3 and TRBJ2-6; the D is unclear. This CDR3 is built from 16 residues. V lost 5 bases and J lost 2, with 13 bases in between. The germline V gene has CDR1 SGHNT and CDR2 YENEEA. The CDR3 DNA reads TGTGCCAGCAGCACCGGCAAGATAACTGGGGCCAACGTCCTGACTTTC. Amino acids: CASSTGKITGANVLTF. Based on the CDR3 plus reference TRBV11-3 and TRBJ2-6, the full variable domain is EAGVVQSPRYKIIEKKQPVAFWCNPISGHNTLYWYLQNLGQGPELLIRYENEEAVDDSQLPKDRFSAERLKGVDSTLKIQPAELGDSAVYLCASSTGKITGANVLTFGAGSRLTVL.

This chain links TRBV12-3 or TRBV12-4 with TRBJ2-7; D remains unclear. The germline V and J ends were trimmed by 5 bases and 3 bases, with 11 bases remaining between them. The CDR3 totals 13 residues. The CDR3: CASSLDPIYEQYF. In DNA form, the CDR3 reads TGTGCCAGCAGTCTCGACCCAATCTACGAGCAGTACTTC.

The V gene is TRBV5-1, the J gene TRBJ1-1, with D possibly matching TRBD1 (6 bases). Trimming shortened V by 6 bases and J by 0 bases, and 18 bases separated the two germline ends. The CDR3 has 16 amino acids. Germline CDR1 and CDR2: SGHRS and YFSETQ. CDR3 sequence (DNA): TGCGCCAGCACCCTCCTGGGGGGGCTAATGAACACTGAAGCTTTCTTT. Encoded protein: CASTLLGGLMNTEAFF.

V usage is TRBV6-5 and J usage is TRBJ1-5; TRBD1 agrees at 9 bases. The V gene end was trimmed by 0 bases and the J gene end by 4 bases; junction bases not matched to a gene: 1. The CDR3 is 15 residues long. Germline V gene sequence: CDR1 MNHEY, CDR2 SVGAGI. The CDR3 DNA is TGTGCCAGCAGTTACTCCGGGACAGGGAATCAGCCCCAGCATTTT. This encodes CASSYSGTGNQPQHF.

This clone was observed a single time. The V and J genes are TRBV27 and TRBJ1-6; D not resolved. Trimming pared 6 bases from V and 8 bases from J, leaving 11 bases between. Germline CDR1 is MNHEY and CDR2 is SMNVEV (reference sequence). The CDR3 spans 13 residues. The DNA of the CDR3 is TGTGCCAGCAGAAGGACGGCCGATTCACCCCTCCACTTT. Protein: CASRRTADSPLHF.

This chain joins TRBV7-2 and TRBJ1-1, with D unresolved. CDR1 and CDR2 from the germline V gene are SGHTA and FQGNSA. The CDR3 length is 13 residues. The V and J ends lost 1 base and 5 bases respectively, with 8 bases between them. The CDR3 region has the DNA TGTGCCAGCAGCTTAGAGAGGGTTACTGAAGCTTTCTTT. It encodes CASSLERVTEAFF.

V usage is TRBV30 and J usage is TRBJ2-7; 7 bases are shared with TRBD1. The germline CDR1 and CDR2 sequences are GTSNPN and SVGIG (reference sequence). This CDR3 is 15 amino acids long. V lost 5 bases and J lost 2; bases outside the gene matches: 12. CDR3 amino acids: CAWDRQPRGTYEQYF. The CDR3 DNA is TGTGCCTGGGACAGGCAACCCAGGGGGACCTACGAGCAGTACTTC.